Listed below are T cell receptor beta chains from one sample, sequenced in a study of blood T cell repertoires in COVID-19. Assay used: immunoSEQ multiplex PCR; TCRdb lists only in-frame clones, some missing. The table has 350,000 to 450,000 clones, roughly nine tenths seen once; the top ten hold 1.5% to 2%. The sequencing sample was made of PBMCs or T cells enriched from blood (not recorded which). Receptors were obtained from a woman aged 25 to 39 who had recovered from COVID-19. Each CDR3 is given with its conserved first and last residue. The order of the fields is J gene, V gene, D gene, clone size, CDR3 DNA, CDR3 protein. The D gene is left open where the match is weak. Clone size is shown for a subset of rows, as once, few, many or a class of expanded clone.

J gene: TRBJ1-1; V gene: TRBV2; D gene: NA; clone size: NA; CDR3 DNA: TGTGCCAGCAGTGAAGGGAGGGGAAACACTGAAGCTTTCTTT; CDR3 protein: CASSEGRGNTEAFF
J gene: TRBJ2-7; V gene: TRBV5-1; D gene: NA; clone size: NA; CDR3 DNA: TGCGCCAGCAGCTTTCCTGGCTCACGAGAGCAGTACTTC; CDR3 protein: CASSFPGSREQYF
J gene: TRBJ2-3; V gene: TRBV7-2; D gene: NA; clone size: NA; CDR3 DNA: TGTGCCAGCAGCTTAGATCGCAGGGCGAATACGCAGTATTTT; CDR3 protein: CASSLDRRANTQYF
J gene: TRBJ1-2; V gene: TRBV2; D gene: TRBD1; clone size: NA; CDR3 DNA: TGTGCCAGCAGACCGGGACAGATCTACGGCTACACCTTC; CDR3 protein: CASRPGQIYGYTF
J gene: TRBJ2-7; V gene: TRBV7-3; D gene: TRBD2; clone size: NA; CDR3 DNA: TGTGCCAGCAGCTTAATGCAGCGGGAGGAGTACGAGCAGTACTTC; CDR3 protein: CASSLMQREEYEQYF
J gene: TRBJ2-7; V gene: TRBV28; D gene: TRBD1; clone size: NA; CDR3 DNA: TGTGCCAGCAGAATACTCCGGGACAGGGACTACGAGCAGTACTTC; CDR3 protein: CASRILRDRDYEQYF
J gene: TRBJ1-6; V gene: TRBV18; D gene: NA; clone size: NA; CDR3 DNA: TGTGCCAGCTCACCGGGACTGACTAGTTCACCCCTCCACTTT; CDR3 protein: CASSPGLTSSPLHF
J gene: TRBJ2-7; V gene: TRBV28; D gene: TRBD2; clone size: NA; CDR3 DNA: TGTGCCAGCACTTCGGGACTAGGTATATACGAGCAGTACTTC; CDR3 protein: CASTSGLGIYEQYF
J gene: TRBJ2-1; V gene: TRBV7-2; D gene: NA; clone size: NA; CDR3 DNA: TGTGCCAGCAGCTTAGCTCAGGGACTCCGCAATGAGCAGTTCTTC; CDR3 protein: CASSLAQGLRNEQFF
J gene: TRBJ2-7; V gene: TRBV7-2; D gene: NA; clone size: NA; CDR3 DNA: TGTGCCAGCAGCTCCCCTTTCCCGTCTAGTGGCGGCTCGAAGCAGTACTTC; CDR3 protein: CASSSPFPSSGGSKQYF
J gene: TRBJ2-2; V gene: TRBV11-2; D gene: NA; clone size: once; CDR3 DNA: TGTGCCAGCAGCTTAGCCCTAGCCCTTGTACGCGGCGACACCGGGGAGCTGTTTTTT; CDR3 protein: CASSLALALVRGDTGELFF
J gene: TRBJ2-3; V gene: TRBV5-1; D gene: NA; clone size: NA; CDR3 DNA: TGCGCCAGCAGCCGAGCGGGCGTTCGCACAGATACGCAGTATTTT; CDR3 protein: CASSRAGVRTDTQYF